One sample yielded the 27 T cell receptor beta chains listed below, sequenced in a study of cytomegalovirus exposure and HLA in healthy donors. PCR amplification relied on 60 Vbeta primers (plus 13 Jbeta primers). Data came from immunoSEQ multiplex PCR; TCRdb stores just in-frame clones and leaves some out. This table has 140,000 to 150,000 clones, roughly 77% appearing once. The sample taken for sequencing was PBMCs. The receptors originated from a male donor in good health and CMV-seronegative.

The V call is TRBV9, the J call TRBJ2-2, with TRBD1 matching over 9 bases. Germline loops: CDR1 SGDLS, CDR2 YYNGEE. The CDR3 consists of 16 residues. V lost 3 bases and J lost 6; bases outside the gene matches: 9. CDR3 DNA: TGTGCCAGCAGCGAGCCGGGACAGGGTATCGCCGGGGAGCTGTTTTTT. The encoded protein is CASSEPGQGIAGELFF.

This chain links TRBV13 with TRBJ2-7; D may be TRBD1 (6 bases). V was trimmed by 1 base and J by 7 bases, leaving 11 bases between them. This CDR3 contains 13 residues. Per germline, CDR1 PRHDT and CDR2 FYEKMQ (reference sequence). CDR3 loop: CASSLALQGEQYF. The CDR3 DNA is TGTGCCAGCAGCTTAGCTTTACAGGGTGAGCAGTACTTC. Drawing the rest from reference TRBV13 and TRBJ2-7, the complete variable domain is AAGVIQSPRHLIKEKRETATLKCYPIPRHDTVYWYQQGPGQDPQFLISFYEKMQSDKGSIPDRFSAQQFSDYHSELNMSSLELGDSALYFCASSLALQGEQYFGPGTRLTVT.

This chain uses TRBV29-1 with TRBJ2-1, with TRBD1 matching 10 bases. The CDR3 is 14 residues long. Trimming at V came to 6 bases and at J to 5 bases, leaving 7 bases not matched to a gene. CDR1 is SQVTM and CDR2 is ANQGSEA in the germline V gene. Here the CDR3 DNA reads TGCAGCGTAGGAATGGGGACAGGGGACAATGAGCAGTTCTTC. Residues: CSVGMGTGDNEQFF.

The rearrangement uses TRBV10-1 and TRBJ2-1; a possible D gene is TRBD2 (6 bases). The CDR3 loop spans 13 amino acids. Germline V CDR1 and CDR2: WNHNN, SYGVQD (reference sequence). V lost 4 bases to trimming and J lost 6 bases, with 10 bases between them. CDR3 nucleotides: TGCGCCAGCAGTGCTGTCGGGAGCAATGAGCAGTTCTTC. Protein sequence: CASSAVGSNEQFF.

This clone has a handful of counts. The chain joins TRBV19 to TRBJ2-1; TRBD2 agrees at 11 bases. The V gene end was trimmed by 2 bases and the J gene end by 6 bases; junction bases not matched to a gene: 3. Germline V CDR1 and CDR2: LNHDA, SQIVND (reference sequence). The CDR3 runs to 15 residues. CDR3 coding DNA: TGTGCCAGTAGTATACTAGCGGGGGGATTCAATGAGCAGTTCTTC. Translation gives CASSILAGGFNEQFF.

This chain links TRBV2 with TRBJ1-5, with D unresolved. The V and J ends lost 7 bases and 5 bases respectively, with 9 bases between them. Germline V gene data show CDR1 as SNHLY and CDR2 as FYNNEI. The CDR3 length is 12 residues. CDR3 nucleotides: TGTGCCAGCACCCTACGGGATCAGCCCCAGCATTTT. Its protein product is CASTLRDQPQHF.

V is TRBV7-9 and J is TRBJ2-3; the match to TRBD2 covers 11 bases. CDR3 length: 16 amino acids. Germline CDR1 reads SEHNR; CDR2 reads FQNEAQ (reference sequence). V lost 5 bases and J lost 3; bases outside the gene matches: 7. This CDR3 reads CASSPFSGGATDTQYF. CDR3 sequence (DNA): TGTGCCAGCAGCCCCTTTAGCGGGGGGGCGACAGATACGCAGTATTTT. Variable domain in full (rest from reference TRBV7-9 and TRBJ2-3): DTGVSQNPRHKITKRGQNVTFRCDPISEHNRLYWYRQTLGQGPEFLTYFQNEAQLEKSRLLSDRFSAERPKGSFSTLEIQRTEQGDSAMYLCASSPFSGGATDTQYFGPGTRLTVL.

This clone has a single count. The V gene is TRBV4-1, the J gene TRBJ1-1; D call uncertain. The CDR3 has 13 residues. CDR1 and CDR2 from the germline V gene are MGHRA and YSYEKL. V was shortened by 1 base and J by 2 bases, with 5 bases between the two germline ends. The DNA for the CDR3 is TGCGCCAGCAGCCAAGTAGAAAACACTGAAGCTTTCTTT. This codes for CASSQVENTEAFF.

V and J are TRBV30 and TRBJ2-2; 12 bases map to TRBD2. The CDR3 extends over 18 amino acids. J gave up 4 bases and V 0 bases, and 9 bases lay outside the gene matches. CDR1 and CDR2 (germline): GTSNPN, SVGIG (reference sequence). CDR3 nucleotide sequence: TGTGCCTGGAGTGTTACTAGGACTAGCGGGAAAGGCACCGGGGAGCTGTTTTTT. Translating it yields CAWSVTRTSGKGTGELFF.

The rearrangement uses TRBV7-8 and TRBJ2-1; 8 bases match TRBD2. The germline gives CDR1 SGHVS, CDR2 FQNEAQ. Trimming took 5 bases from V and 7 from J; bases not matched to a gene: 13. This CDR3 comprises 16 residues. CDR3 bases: TGTGCCAGCAGCCCGAGGATGGGACTAGTTATAAATGAGCAGTTCTTC. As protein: CASSPRMGLVINEQFF.

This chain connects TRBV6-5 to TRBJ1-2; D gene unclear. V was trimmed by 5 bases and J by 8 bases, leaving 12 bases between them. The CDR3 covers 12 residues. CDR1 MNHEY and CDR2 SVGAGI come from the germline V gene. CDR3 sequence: CASSREAGGYTF. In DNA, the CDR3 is TGTGCCAGCAGTCGGGAGGCGGGGGGCTACACCTTC.

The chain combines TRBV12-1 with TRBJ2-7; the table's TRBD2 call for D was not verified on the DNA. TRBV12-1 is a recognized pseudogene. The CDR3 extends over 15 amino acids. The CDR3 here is CASSVFRDYMIEQYF. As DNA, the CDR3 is TGTGCCAGCAGCGTTTTCCGGGACTACATGATAGAGCAGTACTTC.

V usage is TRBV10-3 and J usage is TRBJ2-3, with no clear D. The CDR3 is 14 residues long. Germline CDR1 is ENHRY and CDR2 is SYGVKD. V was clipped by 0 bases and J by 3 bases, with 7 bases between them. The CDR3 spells CAISESKITDTQYF. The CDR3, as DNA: TGTGCCATCAGTGAGTCCAAAATTACAGATACGCAGTATTTT.

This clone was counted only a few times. This chain's CDR3 is CASSQEPGTPRPDTQYF. CDR3 nucleotides: TGCGCCAGCAGCCAGGAGCCCGGGACTCCCAGGCCAGATACGCAGTATTTT. The rearrangement joins TRBV4-1 to TRBJ2-3; a possible D gene is TRBD2 (6 bases). The length of the CDR3 is 17 residues. Germline-derived CDR1 and CDR2 are MGHRA and YSYEKL. Trimming cost V 3 bases and J 4 bases, with 20 bases left between them.

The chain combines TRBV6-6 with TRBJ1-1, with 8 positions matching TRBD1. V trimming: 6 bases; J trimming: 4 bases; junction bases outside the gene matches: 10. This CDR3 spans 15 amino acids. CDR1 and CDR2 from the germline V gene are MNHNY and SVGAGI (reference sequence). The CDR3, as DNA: TGTGCCAGCAGACCAGGGACAGGACGGGGCACTGAAGCTTTCTTT. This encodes CASRPGTGRGTEAFF.

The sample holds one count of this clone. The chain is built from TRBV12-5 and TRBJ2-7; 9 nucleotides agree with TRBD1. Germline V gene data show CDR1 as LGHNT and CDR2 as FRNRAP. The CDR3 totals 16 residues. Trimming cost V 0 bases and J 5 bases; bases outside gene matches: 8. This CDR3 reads CASGLVRGTGPHEQYF. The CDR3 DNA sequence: TGTGCTAGTGGTTTGGTACGGGGGACAGGGCCCCACGAGCAGTACTTC.

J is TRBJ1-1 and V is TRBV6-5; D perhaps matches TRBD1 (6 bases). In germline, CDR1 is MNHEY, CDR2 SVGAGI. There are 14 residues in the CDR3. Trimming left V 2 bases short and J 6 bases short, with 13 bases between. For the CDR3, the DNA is TGTGCCAGCAGTTACCTGCGGGGGGCGGCTGAAGCTTTCTTT. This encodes CASSYLRGAAEAFF.

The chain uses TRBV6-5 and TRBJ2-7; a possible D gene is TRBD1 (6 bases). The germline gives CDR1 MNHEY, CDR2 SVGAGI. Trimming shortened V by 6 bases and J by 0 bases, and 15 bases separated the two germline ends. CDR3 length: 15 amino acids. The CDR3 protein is CASRITGTSSYEQYF. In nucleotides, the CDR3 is TGTGCCAGCAGGATAACAGGGACCTCCTCCTACGAGCAGTACTTC.

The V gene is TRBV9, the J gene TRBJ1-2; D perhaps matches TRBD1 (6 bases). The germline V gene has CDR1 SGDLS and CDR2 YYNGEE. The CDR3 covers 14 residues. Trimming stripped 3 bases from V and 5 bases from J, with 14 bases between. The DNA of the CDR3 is TGTGCCAGCAGCGCCTTGGAACAGGGATATGGCTACACCTTC. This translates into CASSALEQGYGYTF.

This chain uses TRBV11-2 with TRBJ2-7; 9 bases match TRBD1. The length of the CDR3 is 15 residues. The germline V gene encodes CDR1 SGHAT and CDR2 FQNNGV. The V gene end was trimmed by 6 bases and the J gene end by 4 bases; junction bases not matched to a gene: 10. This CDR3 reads CASRPIRDRAYEQYF. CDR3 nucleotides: TGTGCCAGCAGACCCATCCGGGACAGGGCTTACGAGCAGTACTTC.

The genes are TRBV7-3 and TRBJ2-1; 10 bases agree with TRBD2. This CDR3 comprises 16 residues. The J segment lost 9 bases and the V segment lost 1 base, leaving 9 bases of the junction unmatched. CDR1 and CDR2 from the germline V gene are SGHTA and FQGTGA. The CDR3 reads CASSLMVAGGRTEQFF. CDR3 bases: TGTGCCAGCAGCTTAATGGTAGCGGGGGGACGAACTGAGCAGTTCTTC.

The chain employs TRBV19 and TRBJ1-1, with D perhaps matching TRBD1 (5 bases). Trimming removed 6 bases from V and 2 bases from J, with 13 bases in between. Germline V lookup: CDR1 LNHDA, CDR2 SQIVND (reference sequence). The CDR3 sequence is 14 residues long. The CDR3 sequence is CASSLGLLNTEAFF. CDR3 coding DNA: TGTGCCAGTAGCTTGGGACTCCTCAACACTGAAGCTTTCTTT.

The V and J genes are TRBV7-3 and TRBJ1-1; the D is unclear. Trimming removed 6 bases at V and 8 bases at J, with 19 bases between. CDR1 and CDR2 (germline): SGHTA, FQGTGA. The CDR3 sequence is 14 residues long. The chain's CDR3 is CASSPTPGLGEAFF. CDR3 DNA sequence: TGTGCCAGCAGTCCCACCCCGGGATTAGGCGAAGCTTTCTTT.

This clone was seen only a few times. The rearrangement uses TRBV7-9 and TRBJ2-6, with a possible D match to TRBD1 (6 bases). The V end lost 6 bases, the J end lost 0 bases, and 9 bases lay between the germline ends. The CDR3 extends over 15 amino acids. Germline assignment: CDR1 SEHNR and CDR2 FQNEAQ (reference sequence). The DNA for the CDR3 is TGTGCCAGCAGACTCAGGGGCTCTGGGGCCAACGTCCTGACTTTC. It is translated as CASRLRGSGANVLTF.

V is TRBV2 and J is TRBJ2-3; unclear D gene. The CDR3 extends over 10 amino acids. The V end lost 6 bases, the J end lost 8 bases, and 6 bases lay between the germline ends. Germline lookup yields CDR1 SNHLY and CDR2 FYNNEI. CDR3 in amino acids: CASRRGTQYF. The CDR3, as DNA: TGTGCCAGCAGGCGAGGTACGCAGTATTTT.

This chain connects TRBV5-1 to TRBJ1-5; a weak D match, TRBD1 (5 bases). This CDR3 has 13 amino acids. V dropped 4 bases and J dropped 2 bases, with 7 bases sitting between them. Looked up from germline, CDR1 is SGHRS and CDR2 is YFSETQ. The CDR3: CASSQGRNQPQHF. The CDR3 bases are TGCGCCAGCAGCCAGGGTCGCAATCAGCCCCAGCATTTT.

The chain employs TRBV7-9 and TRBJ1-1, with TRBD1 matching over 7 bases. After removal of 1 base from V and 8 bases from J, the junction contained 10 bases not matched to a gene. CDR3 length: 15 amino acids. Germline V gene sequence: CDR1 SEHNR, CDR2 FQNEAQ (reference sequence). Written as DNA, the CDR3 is TGTGCCAGCAGCTTAGTGGGCGGGGGGACAGTGGAAGCTTTCTTT. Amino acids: CASSLVGGGTVEAFF.